Below, one T cell receptor beta chain is given with its context. The antigen is not known. This record comes from a study of shared clonotypes between healthy human individuals. Study information: Researchers assigned three CD4 naive, three CD4 memory, two CD8 naive and one CD8 memory plate to each donor. The study, taken as a whole, reports: Generation of non-shared clonotypes was less probable than generation of clonotypes shared by all four donors. Shared clonotypes: roughly 4.7% naive CD4, about 3.5% naive CD8, 2% to 2.5% memory CD4, 0.4% to 0.45% memory CD8.

Per the original data handling: Filtering differed for immunoSEQ, which gave only junction sequences without quality scores. The data were produced by immunoSEQ multiplex PCR, yet TCRdb's version contains in-frame clones alone and is incomplete. V and J calls and clone size are copied from that table; D and trimming were computed from the DNA. The profile covers roughly 2.5 million clones, with around 90% appearing a single time and roughly 0.15% taken by the ten largest. The germline gives CDR1 MNHEY, CDR2 SMNVEV (reference sequence). The CDR3 is made up of 16 amino acids. V lost 1 base and J lost 1; bases outside the gene matches: 5.

The clonotype comes from a man between 18 and 29 years old in good health. The sample was naive CD4+ T cells sorted from blood. The subset here: CD45RA+ positively selected. This chain uses TRBV27 with TRBJ1-2; 8 bases agree with TRBD1. This CDR3 reads CASSLYGTGYNYGYTF. Written as DNA, the CDR3 is TGTGCCAGCAGTTTATACGGGACAGGCTATAACTATGGCTACACCTTC.